These 13 T cell receptor beta chains were all obtained from the same sample, sequenced in a study of cytotoxic CD8 clonotypes in ibrutinib-treated CLL. The protocol was immunoSEQ multiplex PCR, while the TCRdb copy is restricted to in-frame clones and leaves out a portion. The sample has about 45,000 clones; 55% to 80% are singletons. The sequencing used PBMCs, collected after 12 months of ibrutinib treatment. These receptors originate from a human donor with chronic lymphocytic leukemia.

This clone came up a few times. J is TRBJ1-2 and V is TRBV19, with D unresolved. The CDR3 spans 14 residues. Trimming removed 7 bases from V and 7 bases from J, with 19 bases in between. Per germline, CDR1 LNHDA and CDR2 SQIVND (reference sequence). CDR3 sequence: CASTPGASAGGYTF. The CDR3, as DNA: TGTGCCAGTACCCCGGGTGCGTCGGCGGGTGGCTACACCTTC.

This clone was detected only a few times. J is TRBJ2-2 and V is TRBV7-8, with a weak D call TRBD1 (6 bases). Germline lookup yields CDR1 SGHVS and CDR2 FQNEAQ. The V and J ends lost 5 bases and 7 bases respectively, with 14 bases between them. The length of the CDR3 is 14 residues. CDR3 DNA: TGTGCCAGCAGCCAACAGGGTGGGGTCGGGGAGCTGTTTTTT. Protein product: CASSQQGGVGELFF.

The chain is built from TRBV27 and TRBJ1-4; D gene unclear. V dropped 6 bases and J dropped 4 bases, with 3 bases sitting between them. This CDR3 is 11 amino acids long. The germline gives CDR1 MNHEY, CDR2 SMNVEV (reference sequence). The DNA of the CDR3 is TGTGCCAGCAGGAATAATGAAAAACTGTTTTTT. Its protein product is CASRNNEKLFF.

As regards this clone: In the same sample, other DNA sequences code for this CDR3. The chain uses TRBV2 and TRBJ2-2; 11 bases agree with TRBD2. The germline gives CDR1 SNHLY, CDR2 FYNNEI. V dropped 6 bases and J dropped 2; count of bases not matched to a gene: 2. CDR3 size: 15 residues. In nucleotides, the CDR3 is TGTGCCAGCAGAGGACTAGCGGGCAACACCGGGGAGCTGTTTTTT. This sequence encodes CASRGLAGNTGELFF. The whole variable domain, remainder taken from reference TRBV2 and TRBJ2-2, is EPEVTQTPSHQVTQMGQEVILRCVPISNHLYFYWYRQILGQKVEFLVSFYNNEISEKSEIFDDQFSVERPDGSNFTLKIRSTKLEDSAMYFCASRGLAGNTGELFFGEGSRLTVL.

This chain joins TRBV2 and TRBJ1-1, with D possibly being TRBD1 (5 bases). V was shortened by 10 bases and J by 0 bases, with 18 bases between the two germline ends. This CDR3 comprises 15 residues. Germline V CDR1 and CDR2: SNHLY, FYNNEI. In nucleotides, the CDR3 is TGTGCCATCCGCCGAAGGGGTGGAATGAACACTGAAGCTTTCTTT. Its protein is CAIRRRGGMNTEAFF.

The gene calls are TRBV27 and TRBJ1-2; 10 bases match TRBD1. Germline CDR1 MNHEY, CDR2 SMNVEV (reference sequence). Trimming took 3 bases from V and 4 from J; bases not matched to a gene: 8. CDR3 size: 16 residues. The CDR3 nucleotides are TGTGCCAGCAGTTTCACGACAGGGGGCGTGGGCTATGGCTACACCTTC. Its translation is CASSFTTGGVGYGYTF.

The table lists this clone with a few counts. The V gene is TRBV10-3, the J gene TRBJ2-5; 7 bases map to TRBD1. The junction had 2 bases not matched to a gene; V was cut back by 10 bases and J by 0 bases. Looked up from germline, CDR1 is ENHRY and CDR2 is SYGVKD. This CDR3 contains 12 residues. As DNA, the CDR3 is TGTGCCACGACAGGGAACCAAGAGACCCAGTACTTC. Translated: CATTGNQETQYF.

This chain uses TRBV15 with TRBJ2-1; no firm D call. This CDR3 is built from 15 residues. The V gene lost 0 bases and the J gene lost 6 bases, with 12 bases spanning the gap. CDR1 and CDR2 from the germline V gene are LNHNV and YYDKDF (reference sequence). The CDR3 coding sequence is TGTGCCACCAGCAGAGATTCTAGGCGACTCAATGAGCAGTTCTTC. This gives the protein CATSRDSRRLNEQFF.

This clone was counted once. The chain joins TRBV5-6 to TRBJ2-7; maybe TRBD1 (6 bases). CDR1 is SGHDT and CDR2 is YYEEEE in the germline V gene. This CDR3 is 13 amino acids long. The germline V and J ends were trimmed by 3 bases and 3 bases, with 10 bases remaining between them. CDR3 protein: CASSWGQRYEQYF. CDR3 nucleotide sequence: TGTGCCAGCAGCTGGGGGCAACGCTACGAGCAGTACTTC. Combining the CDR3 with reference TRBV5-6 and TRBJ2-7 gives the whole variable domain DAGVTQSPTHLIKTRGQQVTLRCSPKSGHDTVSWYQQALGQGPQFIFQYYEEEERQRGNFPDRFSGHQFPNYSSELNVNALLLGDSALYLCASSWGQRYEQYFGPGTRLTVT.

In this sample, this clone turned up a few times. V usage is TRBV28 and J usage is TRBJ2-2; unclear D gene. Trimming left V 3 bases short and J 8 bases short, with 4 bases between. The CDR3 length is 11 residues. CDR1 MDHEN and CDR2 SYDVKM come from the germline V gene. The CDR3 DNA follows: TGTGCCAGCAGTTTTGTGGGGGAGCTGTTTTTT. Its translation is CASSFVGELFF. The full variable domain, completed using reference TRBV28 and TRBJ2-2, is DVKVTQSSRYLVKRTGEKVFLECVQDMDHENMFWYRQDPGLGLRLIYFSYDVKMKEKGDIPEGYSVSREKKERFSLILESASTNQTSMYLCASSFVGELFFGEGSRLTVL.

J is TRBJ2-7 and V is TRBV5-1; D unclear. The CDR3 sequence is 12 residues long. The ends were cut back, 4 bases at V and 5 bases at J, with 10 bases in the middle. Per the germline V gene, CDR1 is SGHRS and CDR2 is YFSETQ. The CDR3 bases are TGCGCCAGCAGCGCCACGGGCCACGAGCAGTACTTC. This translates into CASSATGHEQYF. Full variable domain (outside the CDR3, taken from reference TRBV5-1 and TRBJ2-7): KAGVTQTPRYLIKTRGQQVTLSCSPISGHRSVSWYQQTPGQGLQFLFEYFSETQRNKGNFPGRFSGRQFSNSRSEMNVSTLELGDSALYLCASSATGHEQYFGPGTRLTVT.

This rearrangement joins TRBV7-2 to TRBJ1-5; no clear D. The ends were cut back, 1 base at V and 3 bases at J, with 7 bases in the middle. The CDR3 totals 14 residues. CDR1 SGHTA and CDR2 FQGNSA come from the germline V gene. CDR3 bases: TGTGCCAGCAGCTTAGTGGGGAACAATCAGCCCCAGCATTTT. Its protein is CASSLVGNNQPQHF.

This CDR3 reads CASSLGRGPDTQYF. The CDR3 DNA sequence: TGTGCCAGCAGCTTAGGCAGGGGCCCAGATACGCAGTATTTT. J is TRBJ2-3 and V is TRBV7-9; D possibly corresponds to TRBD1 (6 bases). The V end was cut by 1 base, the J end by 4 bases, with 9 bases between. The CDR3 covers 14 residues. From germline, CDR1 is SEHNR and CDR2 FQNEAQ (reference sequence).